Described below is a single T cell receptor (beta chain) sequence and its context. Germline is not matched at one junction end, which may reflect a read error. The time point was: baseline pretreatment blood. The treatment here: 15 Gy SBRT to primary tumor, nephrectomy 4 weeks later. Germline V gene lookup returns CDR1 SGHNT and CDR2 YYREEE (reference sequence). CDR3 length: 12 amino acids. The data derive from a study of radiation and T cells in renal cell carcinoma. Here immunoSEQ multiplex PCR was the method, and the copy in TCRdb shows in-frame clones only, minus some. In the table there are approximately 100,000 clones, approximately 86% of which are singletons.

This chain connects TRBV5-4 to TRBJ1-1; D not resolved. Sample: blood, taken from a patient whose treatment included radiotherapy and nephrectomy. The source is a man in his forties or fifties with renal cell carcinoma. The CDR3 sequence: CASRLDGTEAFF. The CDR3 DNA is TGTGCCAGCAGGTTGGATGGGACTGAAGCTTTCTTT.